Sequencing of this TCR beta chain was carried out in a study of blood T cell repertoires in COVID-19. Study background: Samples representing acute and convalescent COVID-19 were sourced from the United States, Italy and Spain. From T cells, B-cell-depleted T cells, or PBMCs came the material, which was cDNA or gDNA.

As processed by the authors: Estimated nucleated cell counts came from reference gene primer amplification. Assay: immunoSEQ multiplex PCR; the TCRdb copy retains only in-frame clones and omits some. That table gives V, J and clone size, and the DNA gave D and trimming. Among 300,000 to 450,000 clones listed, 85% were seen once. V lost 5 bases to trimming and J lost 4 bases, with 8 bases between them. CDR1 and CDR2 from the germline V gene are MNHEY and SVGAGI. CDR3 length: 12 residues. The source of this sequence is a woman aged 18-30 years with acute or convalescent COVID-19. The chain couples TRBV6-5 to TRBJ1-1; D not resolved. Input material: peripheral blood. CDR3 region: CASSTGFTEAFF. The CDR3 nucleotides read TGTGCCAGCAGTACGGGGTTCACTGAAGCTTTCTTT.